Sequencing of this T cell receptor beta chain was carried out in a study of technical replicates of blood from a handful of donors (dated 2017 in TCRdb). The library was produced with the immunoSEQ multiplex PCR assay. The immuneACCESS repertoire file appears here via TCRdb, limited to in-frame rearrangements. These files lack a portion of the clones; in checked studies, under half of the deficit traces to unresolved V genes, and the cause of the others is not known. In all, the sample holds 95,000 to 100,000 clones, and approximately 94% of those were seen once. The ten top clones hold approximately 0.2% of the sample. Relative to germline, V is missing 3 bases and J is missing 0 bases, with 4 bases of the junction outside any gene match. According to the germline V gene, CDR1 reads MDHEN and CDR2 reads SYDVKM. From the cysteine up to the phenylalanine, the CDR3 has a length of 16 residues. Of all the DNA, just the CDR3 is kept, 48 bases in frame from base 1.

In regard to this clone: It lacks a known antigen. Per-base quality was not reported, and no clone a single base away is much larger than it.

The origin of this receptor is a human donor in good health. This receptor chain uses TRBV28 and TRBJ2-7; 11 bases in the junction line up with TRBD1. The sample comprised T cells isolated from PBMCs. The CDR3 protein is CASSFGGTGGSYEQYF. The DNA sequence reads TGTGCCAGCAGTTTTGGAGGGACAGGGGGCTCCTACGAGCAGTACTTC.